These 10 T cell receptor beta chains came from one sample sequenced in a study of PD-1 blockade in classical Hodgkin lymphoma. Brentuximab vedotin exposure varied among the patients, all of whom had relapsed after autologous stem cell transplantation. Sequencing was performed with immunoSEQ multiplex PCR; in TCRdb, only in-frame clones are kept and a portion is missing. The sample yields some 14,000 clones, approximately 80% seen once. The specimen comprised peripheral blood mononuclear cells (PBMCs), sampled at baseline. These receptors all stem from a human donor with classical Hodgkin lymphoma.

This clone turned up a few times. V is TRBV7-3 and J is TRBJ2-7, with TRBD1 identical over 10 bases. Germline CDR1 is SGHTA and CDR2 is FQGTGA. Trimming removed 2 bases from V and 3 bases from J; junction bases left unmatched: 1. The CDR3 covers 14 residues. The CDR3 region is CASSLGQGDYEQYF. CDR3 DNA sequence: TGTGCCAGCAGCTTAGGACAGGGGGACTACGAGCAGTACTTC.

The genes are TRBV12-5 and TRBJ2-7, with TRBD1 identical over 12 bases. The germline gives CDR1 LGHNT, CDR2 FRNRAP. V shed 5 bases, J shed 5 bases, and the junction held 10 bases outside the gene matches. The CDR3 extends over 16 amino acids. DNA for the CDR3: TGTGCTAGTGGTCCATCCCCAGGGACAGGGGGCCACGAGCAGTACTTC. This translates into CASGPSPGTGGHEQYF. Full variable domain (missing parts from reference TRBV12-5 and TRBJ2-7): DARVTQTPRHKVTEMGQEVTMRCQPILGHNTVFWYRQTMMQGLELLAYFRNRAPLDDSGMPKDRFSAEMPDATLATLKIQPSEPRDSAVYFCASGPSPGTGGHEQYFGPGTRLTVT.

CDR3 in amino acids: CASSLSGWQSSTDTQYF. CDR3 nucleotide sequence: TGTGCCAGCAGCTTAAGCGGATGGCAGTCTAGCACAGATACGCAGTATTTT. This chain joins TRBV13 and TRBJ2-3, with a possible D match to TRBD2 (5 bases). This CDR3 contains 17 residues. V was shortened by 2 bases and J by 0 bases, with 15 bases between the two germline ends. Germline CDR1 PRHDT, CDR2 FYEKMQ (reference sequence).

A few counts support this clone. The CDR3 nucleotides are TGTGCCAGCGGGCCCTCCGCTACGCAGTATTTT. Translated, it gives CASGPSATQYF. The rearrangement uses TRBV7-2 and TRBJ2-3; D remains ambiguous. Per the germline V gene, CDR1 is SGHTA and CDR2 is FQGNSA. The CDR3 has 11 residues. The V and J ends lost 8 bases and 8 bases respectively, with 11 bases between them.

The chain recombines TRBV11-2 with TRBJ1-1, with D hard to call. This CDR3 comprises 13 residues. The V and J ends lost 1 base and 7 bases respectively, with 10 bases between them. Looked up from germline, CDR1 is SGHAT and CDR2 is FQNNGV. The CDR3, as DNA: TGTGCCAGCAGCTTAGGCCGACACATTGAAGCTTTCTTT. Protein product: CASSLGRHIEAFF.

CDR3 sequence (DNA): TGCGCCAGCAGCCAAGATTACCTACCGGGACACGGGGCTATCAGGCGGAACATTCAGTACTTC. Amino acid sequence: CASSQDYLPGHGAIRRNIQYF. The gene calls are TRBV4-1 and TRBJ2-4, with D perhaps TRBD1 (6 bases). The CDR3 is made up of 21 amino acids. The germline V gene encodes CDR1 MGHRA and CDR2 YSYEKL. V was shortened by 0 bases and J by 7 bases, with 31 bases between the two germline ends.

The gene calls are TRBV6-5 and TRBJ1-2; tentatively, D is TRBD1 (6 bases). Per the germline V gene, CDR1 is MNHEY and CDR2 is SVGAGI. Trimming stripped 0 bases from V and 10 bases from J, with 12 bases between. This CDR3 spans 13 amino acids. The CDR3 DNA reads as TGTGCCAGCAGTTACTCGAGGGGGAGGTACTACACCTTC. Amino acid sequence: CASSYSRGRYYTF.

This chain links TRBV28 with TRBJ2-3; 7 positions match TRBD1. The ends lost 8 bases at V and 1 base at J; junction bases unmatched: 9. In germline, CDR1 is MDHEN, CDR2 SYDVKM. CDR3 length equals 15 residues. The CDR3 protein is CASWATGSRTDTQYF. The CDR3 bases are TGTGCCAGCTGGGCGACAGGGTCCCGCACAGATACGCAGTATTTT.

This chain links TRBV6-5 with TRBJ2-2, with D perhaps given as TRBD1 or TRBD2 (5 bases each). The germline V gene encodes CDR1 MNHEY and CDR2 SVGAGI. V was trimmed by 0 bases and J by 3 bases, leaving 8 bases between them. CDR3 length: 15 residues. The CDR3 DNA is TGTGCCAGCAGTTACTCTATGGGGGACACCGGGGAGCTGTTTTTT. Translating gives CASSYSMGDTGELFF.

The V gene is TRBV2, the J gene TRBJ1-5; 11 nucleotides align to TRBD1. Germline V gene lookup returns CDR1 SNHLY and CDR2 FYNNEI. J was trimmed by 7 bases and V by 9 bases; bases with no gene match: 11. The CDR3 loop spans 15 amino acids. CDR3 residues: CASIRDRGIEQPQHF. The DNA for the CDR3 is TGTGCCAGTATACGGGACAGGGGGATCGAACAGCCCCAGCATTTT. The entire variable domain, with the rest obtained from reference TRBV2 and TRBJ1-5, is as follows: EPEVTQTPSHQVTQMGQEVILRCVPISNHLYFYWYRQILGQKVEFLVSFYNNEISEKSEIFDDQFSVERPDGSNFTLKIRSTKLEDSAMYFCASIRDRGIEQPQHFGDGTRLSIL.